The 21 T cell receptor beta chains in this list originate from one sample, sequenced in a study of shared clonotypes between healthy human individuals. Clones were sequenced by immunoSEQ multiplex PCR, and TCRdb holds only the in-frame ones, with some missing. The data hold some 240,000 clones, with approximately 65% observed a single time. The sample was memory CD4+ T cells sorted from blood. Subset denoted: CD45RA-negative fraction. The receptors come from a man aged 25 to 40 in good health.

This chain uses TRBV7-9 with TRBJ2-1; D is unresolved. This CDR3 is built from 14 residues. CDR1 is SEHNR and CDR2 is FQNEAQ in the germline V gene (reference sequence). Trimming took 3 bases from V and 5 from J, leaving 11 bases between them. Written as DNA, the CDR3 is TGTGCCAGCAGCTTCTATACGGCCAACAATGAGCAGTTCTTC. Translation: CASSFYTANNEQFF. The variable domain in full, completed from reference TRBV7-9 and TRBJ2-1, reads DTGVSQNPRHKITKRGQNVTFRCDPISEHNRLYWYRQTLGQGPEFLTYFQNEAQLEKSRLLSDRFSAERPKGSFSTLEIQRTEQGDSAMYLCASSFYTANNEQFFGPGTRLTVL.

This chain joins TRBV5-1 and TRBJ2-7; D is uncertain. The length of the CDR3 is 14 residues. Deletions cut 0 bases from V and 0 bases from J, with 7 bases between. Germline values: CDR1 SGHRS, CDR2 YFSETQ. The CDR3 here is CASSLDGYSYEQYF. The CDR3 DNA follows: TGCGCCAGCAGCTTGGACGGTTACTCCTACGAGCAGTACTTC.

On this clone: This likely stems from a read error, as it lies one base from a far larger clone. This chain connects TRBV5-6 to TRBJ2-2; the D gene is possibly TRBD2 (6 bases). The germline CDR1 and CDR2 sequences are SGHDT and YYEEEE. There are 13 residues in the CDR3. CDR3 residues: CASSVTLPGGLFF. The CDR3 DNA sequence: TGTGCCAGCAGTGTTACGTTACCCGGGGGGCTGTTTTTT.

About this clone itself: Other DNA sequences in this specimen translate into the identical CDR3. CDR3 DNA sequence: TGTGCCAGCAGACCGGGACAGGTGTTTGAAAAACTGTTTTTT. Translated, it gives CASRPGQVFEKLFF. The chain joins TRBV2 to TRBJ1-4; 8 positions match TRBD1. CDR1 SNHLY and CDR2 FYNNEI come from the germline V gene. The CDR3 totals 14 residues. Unmatched junction bases numbered 7, after V lost 6 bases and J lost 7 bases. Full variable domain (missing parts from reference TRBV2 and TRBJ1-4): EPEVTQTPSHQVTQMGQEVILRCVPISNHLYFYWYRQILGQKVEFLVSFYNNEISEKSEIFDDQFSVERPDGSNFTLKIRSTKLEDSAMYFCASRPGQVFEKLFFGSGTQLSVL.

The chain uses TRBV27 and TRBJ2-7; D not resolved. CDR1 MNHEY and CDR2 SMNVEV come from the germline V gene (reference sequence). V was trimmed by 0 bases and J by 3 bases, leaving 9 bases between them. This CDR3 contains 14 residues. The CDR3 nucleotides are TGTGCCAGCAGTTTATCGCCCCTGTTCTACGAGCAGTACTTC. Translating it yields CASSLSPLFYEQYF.

The chain employs TRBV18 and TRBJ2-5; TRBD1 matches 7 bases. The junction had 6 bases not matched to a gene; V was cut back by 4 bases and J by 1 base. CDR3 length: 15 amino acids. Germline lookup yields CDR1 KGHSH and CDR2 LQKENI. The CDR3 region is CASSRIRDSQETQYF. In DNA, the CDR3 is TGTGCCAGCTCACGCATCCGGGACAGCCAAGAGACCCAGTACTTC.

The V call is TRBV7-2, the J call TRBJ1-4, with 7 positions matching TRBD1. Germline assignment: CDR1 SGHTA and CDR2 FQGNSA. After removal of 4 bases from V and 7 bases from J, the junction contained 9 bases not matched to a gene. The CDR3 runs 15 residues. CDR3 in amino acids: CASSSHYRGGEKLFF. For the CDR3, the DNA is TGTGCCAGCAGCTCACATTACAGGGGTGGTGAAAAACTGTTTTTT. The complete variable domain, with remaining parts taken from reference TRBV7-2 and TRBJ1-4, reads GAGVSQSPSNKVTEKGKDVELRCDPISGHTALYWYRQSLGQGLEFLIYFQGNSAPDKSGLPSDRFSAERTGGSVSTLTIQRTQQEDSAVYLCASSSHYRGGEKLFFGSGTQLSVL.

The chain carries TRBV10-1 and TRBJ2-3; TRBD2 aligns across 8 bases. Germline V lookup: CDR1 WNHNN, CDR2 SYGVQD (reference sequence). The junction had 1 base not matched to a gene; V was cut back by 2 bases and J by 6 bases. The CDR3 runs 13 residues. For the CDR3, the DNA is TGCGCCAGCAGTGAGCAGCGGGGGGATACGCAGTATTTT. Protein product: CASSEQRGDTQYF.

This clone showed up just once. The chain carries TRBV28 and TRBJ2-3, with D unclear. The CDR3 runs to 15 residues. The V gene lost 2 bases and the J gene lost 0 bases, with 9 bases spanning the gap. CDR1 MDHEN and CDR2 SYDVKM come from the germline V gene. CDR3: CASSLAATSTDTQYF. As DNA, the CDR3 is TGTGCCAGCAGTTTAGCGGCTACGAGCACAGATACGCAGTATTTT.

The rearrangement uses TRBV6-1 and TRBJ2-7; D is undetermined. The CDR3 has 13 amino acids. Trimming removed 1 base from V and 5 bases from J, with 9 bases in between. Looked up from germline, CDR1 is MNHNS and CDR2 is SASEGT. The CDR3 sequence: CASSEGSQNEQYF. CDR3 DNA: TGTGCCAGCAGTGAAGGCTCTCAGAACGAGCAGTACTTC.

This clone was detected only once. The rearrangement links TRBV27 to TRBJ2-2, with D possibly being TRBD1 (6 bases). Germline values: CDR1 MNHEY, CDR2 SMNVEV (reference sequence). The CDR3 covers 17 residues. Trimming cost V 2 bases and J 4 bases, with 17 bases left between them. The CDR3 protein is CASSLNARGLTTGELFF. The CDR3 nucleotides are TGTGCCAGCAGTTTAAATGCTAGGGGGTTGACCACCGGGGAGCTGTTTTTT.

This CDR3 reads CASSDSTSGRAYEQYF. As DNA, the CDR3 is TGTGCCAGCAGTGACTCGACTAGCGGGAGGGCCTACGAGCAGTACTTC. The genes are TRBV6-4 and TRBJ2-7; TRBD2 matches 14 bases. CDR1 and CDR2 from the germline V gene are MRHNA and SNTAGT. CDR3 size: 16 residues. V was clipped by 0 bases and J by 2 bases; unmatched bases: 0.

V usage is TRBV4-1 and J usage is TRBJ2-1; D is unclear. Per the germline V gene, CDR1 is MGHRA and CDR2 is YSYEKL. This CDR3 is built from 14 residues. V lost 4 bases and J lost 0, with 7 bases in between. The CDR3 is CASSPSSSYNEQFF. Written as DNA, the CDR3 is TGCGCCAGCAGCCCATCGAGCTCCTACAATGAGCAGTTCTTC.

The CDR3 loop reads CAISESGTHQPQHF. In DNA, the CDR3 is TGTGCCATCAGTGAGTCGGGGACGCATCAGCCCCAGCATTTT. The V call is TRBV10-3, the J call TRBJ1-5; TRBD1 is a possible D gene (5 bases). Deletions cut 0 bases from V and 5 bases from J, with 8 bases between. The CDR3 sequence is 14 residues long. Germline V gives CDR1 ENHRY, CDR2 SYGVKD.

The V gene is TRBV4-1, the J gene TRBJ2-7; tentatively, D is TRBD1 or TRBD2 (5 bases each). The germline V gene encodes CDR1 MGHRA and CDR2 YSYEKL. The CDR3 loop spans 13 amino acids. The V gene lost 4 bases and the J gene lost 4 bases, with 11 bases spanning the gap. CDR3 bases: TGCGCCAGCAGCCTAAGGGACGAGTACGAGCAGTACTTC. Its protein is CASSLRDEYEQYF.

This clone turned up a few times. The chain is built from TRBV11-1 and TRBJ2-3; TRBD2 matches 7 bases. The junction had 5 bases not matched to a gene; V was cut back by 8 bases and J by 6 bases. Germline values: CDR1 SGHAT, CDR2 FQDESV (reference sequence). The length of the CDR3 is 12 residues. CDR3 amino acids: CASQAGSDTQYF. CDR3 bases: TGTGCCAGCCAAGCGGGGTCCGATACGCAGTATTTT. The full variable domain, rest sourced from reference TRBV11-1 and TRBJ2-3, is EAEVAQSPRYKITEKSQAVAFWCDPISGHATLYWYRQILGQGPELLVQFQDESVVDDSQLPKDRFSAERLKGVDSTLKIQPAELGDSAMYLCASQAGSDTQYFGPGTRLTVL.

On this clone: The identical CDR3 is also encoded by other nucleotide sequences in the sample. The chain has TRBV5-1 and TRBJ2-5; D call uncertain. Germline values: CDR1 SGHRS, CDR2 YFSETQ. Trimming left V 0 bases short and J 4 bases short, with 1 base between. The CDR3 length is 11 residues. The CDR3: CASSLAETQYF. Written as DNA, the CDR3 is TGCGCCAGCAGCTTGGCAGAGACCCAGTACTTC.

The chain uses TRBV13 and TRBJ1-2; no definite D call. This CDR3 spans 13 amino acids. Germline V CDR1 and CDR2: PRHDT, FYEKMQ (reference sequence). Trimming pared 2 bases from V and 4 bases from J, leaving 8 bases between. CDR3 bases: TGTGCCAGCAGCTTAAACAGCCTCTATGGCTACACCTTC. It specifies CASSLNSLYGYTF.

There are a few counts of this clone. The V and J genes are TRBV6-1 and TRBJ1-5; the D is unclear. The V end was cut by 2 bases, the J end by 11 bases, with 19 bases between. CDR3 length: 15 residues. Germline V gene sequence: CDR1 MNHNS, CDR2 SASEGT. The CDR3 nucleotides read TGTGCCAGCAGTGAACGGGCGGACCCTAGGGTGTCCCAGCATTTT. Protein: CASSERADPRVSQHF.

The chain has TRBV29-1 and TRBJ2-3; D is unclear. Trimming left V 3 bases short and J 2 bases short, with 12 bases between. The CDR3 contains 14 residues. Looked up from germline, CDR1 is SQVTM and CDR2 is ANQGSEA. The CDR3 coding sequence is TGCAGCGTTGAGTCCGGAAGGGTCACAGATACGCAGTATTTT. Translating it yields CSVESGRVTDTQYF.

This clone was counted once. V gene TRBV5-1 combines with J gene TRBJ2-1; 8 nucleotides line up with TRBD1. Germline V gene data show CDR1 as SGHRS and CDR2 as YFSETQ. The V gene end was trimmed by 3 bases and the J gene end by 6 bases; junction bases not matched to a gene: 8. This CDR3 contains 15 residues. This chain's CDR3 is CASSSGQGRVNEQFF. The CDR3 DNA is TGCGCCAGCAGCTCCGGACAGGGTAGGGTCAATGAGCAGTTCTTC.